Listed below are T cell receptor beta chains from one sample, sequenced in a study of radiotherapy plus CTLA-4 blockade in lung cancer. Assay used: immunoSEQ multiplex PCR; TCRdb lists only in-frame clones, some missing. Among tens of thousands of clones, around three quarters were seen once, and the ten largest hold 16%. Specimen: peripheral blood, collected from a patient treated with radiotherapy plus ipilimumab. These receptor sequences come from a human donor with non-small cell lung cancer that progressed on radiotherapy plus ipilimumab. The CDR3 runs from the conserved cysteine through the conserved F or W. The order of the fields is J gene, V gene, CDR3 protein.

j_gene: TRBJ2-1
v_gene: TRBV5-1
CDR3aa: CASSLGLHPNEQFF

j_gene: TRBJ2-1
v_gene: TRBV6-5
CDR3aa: CASSSGLAETYNEQFF

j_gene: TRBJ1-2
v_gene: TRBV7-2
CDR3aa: CASSQRWGSQSYGYTF

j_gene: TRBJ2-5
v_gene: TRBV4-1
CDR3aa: CASSVGRMRETQYF

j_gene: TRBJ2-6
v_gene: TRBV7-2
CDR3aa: CASSPGQAATNVLTF

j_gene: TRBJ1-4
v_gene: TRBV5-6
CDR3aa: CASSSDRAYNEKLFF

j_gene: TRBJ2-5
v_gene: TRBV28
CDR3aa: CASSHETGLAGETQYF

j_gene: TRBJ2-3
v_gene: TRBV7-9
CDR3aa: CASSLSSGLTDTQYF

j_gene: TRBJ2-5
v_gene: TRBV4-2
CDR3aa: CASSQDLAGDRKTQYF

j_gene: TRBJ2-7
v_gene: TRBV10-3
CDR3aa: CAISIDRGTPYEQYF

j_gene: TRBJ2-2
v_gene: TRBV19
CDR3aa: CASSQGRWNTGELFF

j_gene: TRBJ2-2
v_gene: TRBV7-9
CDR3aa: CASSAGLAGVPGTGELFF

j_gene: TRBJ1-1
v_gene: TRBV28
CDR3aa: CASTAPGTENTEAFF

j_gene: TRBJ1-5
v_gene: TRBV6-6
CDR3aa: CASSYADSNQPQHF

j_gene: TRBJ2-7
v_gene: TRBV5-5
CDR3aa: CASSNRDRRPEVDF

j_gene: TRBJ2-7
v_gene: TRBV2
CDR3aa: CASSDDRGSYEQYF

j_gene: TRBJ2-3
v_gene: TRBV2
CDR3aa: CASSGASGRLSDTQYF

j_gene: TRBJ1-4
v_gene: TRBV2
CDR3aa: CASSEDRGGPFQGEKLFF

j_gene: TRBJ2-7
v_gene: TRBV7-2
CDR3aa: CASSLEVQVQYF

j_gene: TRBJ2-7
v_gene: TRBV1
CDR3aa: CTSRPKEIVAGEQYF

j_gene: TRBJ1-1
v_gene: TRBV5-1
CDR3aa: CASRREGTEAFF

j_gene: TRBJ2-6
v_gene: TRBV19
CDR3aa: CASSTGQGARGANVLTF

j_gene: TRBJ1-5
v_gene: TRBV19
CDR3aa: CASSIGGSNQPQHF

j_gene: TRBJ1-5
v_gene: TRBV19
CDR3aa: CASSMGTLRGPWQPQHF

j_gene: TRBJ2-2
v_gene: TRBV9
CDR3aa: CASSLSNTGELFF

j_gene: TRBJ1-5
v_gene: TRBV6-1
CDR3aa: CASSFQGADQPQHF

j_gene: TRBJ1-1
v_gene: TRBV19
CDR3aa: CASSIAGGTEAFF

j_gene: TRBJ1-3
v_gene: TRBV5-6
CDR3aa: CASSLGLSGNTIYF

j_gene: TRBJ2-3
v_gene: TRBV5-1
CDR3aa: CASSEETDTQYF

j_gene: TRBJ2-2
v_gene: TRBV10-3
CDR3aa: CAIRQGPNTGELFF

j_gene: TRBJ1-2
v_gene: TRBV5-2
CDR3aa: CASKAFRELRKTYGYTF

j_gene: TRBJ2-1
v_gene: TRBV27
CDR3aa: CASSWTGEEGSNEQFF

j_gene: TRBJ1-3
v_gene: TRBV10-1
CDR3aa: CASSDPGEGEDTIYF

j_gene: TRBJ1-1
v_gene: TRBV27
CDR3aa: CASSSPTGGDVAFF

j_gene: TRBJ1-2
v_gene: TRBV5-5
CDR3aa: CASSPWGQDGYTF

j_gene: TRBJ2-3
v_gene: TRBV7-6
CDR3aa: CASSLGGLPADTQYF

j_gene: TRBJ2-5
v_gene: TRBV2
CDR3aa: CASSVNRETQYF

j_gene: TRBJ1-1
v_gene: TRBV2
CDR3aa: CASSEKQRNTEAFF

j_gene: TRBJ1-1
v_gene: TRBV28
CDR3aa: CASIQRREAFF

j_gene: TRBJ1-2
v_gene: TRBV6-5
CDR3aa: CASSLRQTNYGYTF

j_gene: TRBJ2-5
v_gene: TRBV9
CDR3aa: CASSVTTGQETQYF

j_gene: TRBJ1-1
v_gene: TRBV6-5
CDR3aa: CASSYSAGAGTEAFF

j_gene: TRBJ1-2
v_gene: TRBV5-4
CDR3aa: CASSLASNRIAGYTF

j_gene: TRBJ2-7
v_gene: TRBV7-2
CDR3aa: CASSPVLLEQYF

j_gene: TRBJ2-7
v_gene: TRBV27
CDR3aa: CASSFGTGGYEQYF

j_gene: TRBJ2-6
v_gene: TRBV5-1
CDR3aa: CASSLAPSTSGANVLTF

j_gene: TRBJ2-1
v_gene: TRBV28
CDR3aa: CASSGLGTELENEQFF

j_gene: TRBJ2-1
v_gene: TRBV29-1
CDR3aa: CSVTGTSSNEQFF

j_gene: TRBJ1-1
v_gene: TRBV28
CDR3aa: CASSLSGHPNTEAFF

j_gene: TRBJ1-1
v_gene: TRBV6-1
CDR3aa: CASSVQANTEAFF

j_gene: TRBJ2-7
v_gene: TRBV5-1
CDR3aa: CASSLGQTESYEQYF

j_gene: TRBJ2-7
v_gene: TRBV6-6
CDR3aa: CASSYEGLTYEQYF